The rows below give T cell receptor beta chains drawn from one sample of a study of T cell responses to AZD1222 COVID-19 vaccine. Using immunoSEQ multiplex PCR, the repertoire was profiled, and TCRdb retains in-frame clones only, with some absent. The sample yields more than 150,000 clones, approximately 94% seen once. This specimen consisted of peripheral blood, obtained 28 days after the second AZD1222 dose. These receptors were obtained from an adult who received the AZD1222 COVID-19 vaccine. Each CDR3 is given with its conserved first and last residue. A D gene is named only where the DNA matches it firmly. Not every row has a clone size; where given, it reads once, few, many or a size class.

J | V | size | D | DNA | CDR3
TRBJ2-6 | TRBV30 | - | - | TGTGCCTGGAGTGAACAGGGTGGCGTCCTGACTTTC | CAWSEQGGVLTF
TRBJ2-3 | TRBV5-4 | - | - | TGTGCCAGCAGCTTGGCCGGCACATCCACAGATACGCAGTATTTT | CASSLAGTSTDTQYF
TRBJ2-7 | TRBV19 | - | - | TGTGCCAGTAGTATATCTTTGGAGCCGGGCTCCTACGAGCAGTACTTC | CASSISLEPGSYEQYF
TRBJ2-7 | TRBV18 | - | - | TGTGCCAGCTCACCCGCGGGCGGAAACTACGAGCAGTACTTC | CASSPAGGNYEQYF
TRBJ1-1 | TRBV11-3 | - | TRBD1 | TGTGCCAGCACCGGGACAGGGGTGAACACTGAAGCTTTCTTT | CASTGTGVNTEAFF
TRBJ2-3 | TRBV18 | once | TRBD2 | TGTGCCAGCTCACTGACTTTAGCGGGGGGCAGGGGCACAGATACGCAGTATTTT | CASSLTLAGGRGTDTQYF
TRBJ1-1 | TRBV11-3 | - | - | TGTGCCAGCAGCTTAGGAGCGAACACTGAAGCTTTCTTT | CASSLGANTEAFF
TRBJ1-2 | TRBV19 | - | - | TGTGCCAGTAGTATCGGTACGGCCGACTATGGCTACACCTTC | CASSIGTADYGYTF
TRBJ1-6 | TRBV6-7 | once | - | TGTGCCCCACCCCGGACACAGGGCCCCTATAATTCACCCCTCCACTTT | CAPPRTQGPYNSPLHF
TRBJ1-4 | TRBV27 | - | TRBD1 | TGTGCCAGCAGCCGGGACAGGGGTGAAAAACTGTTTTTT | CASSRDRGEKLFF
TRBJ1-2 | TRBV9 | - | - | TGTGCCAGCAGCGCTACAGGGAGGGACTATGGCTACACCTTC | CASSATGRDYGYTF
TRBJ1-1 | TRBV2 | - | - | TGTGCCAGCAGTGAAGTCCGGTCCACGAACACTGAAGCTTTCTTT | CASSEVRSTNTEAFF
TRBJ1-5 | TRBV7-2 | - | - | TGTGCCAGCAGCTACTCGACAGGTTCTAATCAGCCCCAGCATTTT | CASSYSTGSNQPQHF
TRBJ2-1 | TRBV3-1/TRBV3-2 | few | - | TGTGCCAGCAGCCAAGACCCGGACGGCCCCGAGCAGTTCTTC | CASSQDPDGPEQFF
TRBJ2-3 | TRBV7-3 | - | - | TGTGCCAGCAGCTTAAAGCCGGGGATTGGGGCAGATACGCAGTATTTT | CASSLKPGIGADTQYF
TRBJ2-1 | TRBV19 | - | - | TGTGCCAGTAGGGCTTCCAGCTCCTACAATGAGCAGTTCTTC | CASRASSSYNEQFF